A selection of T cell receptor beta chains follows, all from one sample in a study of CD8+CD57+ T cells in acquired aplastic anemia. TCRdb re-called the reads through MiXCR, storing one row per CDR3 protein. This table has 150,000 to 200,000 distinct CDR3 sequences, less than 65% appearing once. The specimen sequenced was sorted CD4+, CD8+, or CD8+CD57+ T cells (not recorded which) from PBMCs. The receptors were gathered from a human donor with severe aplastic anemia or a healthy control (not recorded which). CDR3s include the opening cysteine and the closing phenylalanine or tryptophan. Each record gives: J gene, V gene, CDR3 protein.

j_call: TRBJ2-7
v_call: TRBV7-2
cdr3_aa: CASSPMAGHYYEQYF

j_call: TRBJ2-2
v_call: TRBV9
cdr3_aa: CASSPPRGAAPGELFF

j_call: TRBJ2-3
v_call: TRBV29-1
cdr3_aa: CSVVPAGATTDTQYF

j_call: TRBJ2-1
v_call: TRBV9
cdr3_aa: CASSIRGAGYNEQFF

j_call: TRBJ2-1
v_call: TRBV20-1
cdr3_aa: CSAQGQLNYNEQFF

j_call: TRBJ1-1
v_call: TRBV19
cdr3_aa: CASSILGGMTEAFF

j_call: TRBJ1-2
v_call: TRBV20-1
cdr3_aa: CSGKQGLYGYTF

j_call: TRBJ1-1
v_call: TRBV2
cdr3_aa: CASRGGGRNTEAFF

j_call: TRBJ2-7
v_call: TRBV20-1
cdr3_aa: CSARDLTRNSYEQYF

j_call: TRBJ2-7
v_call: TRBV2
cdr3_aa: CASSPSRSGQYF

j_call: TRBJ2-3
v_call: TRBV24-1
cdr3_aa: CATSGPRTSGSLTDTQYF

j_call: TRBJ1-1
v_call: TRBV2
cdr3_aa: CASSVRVSGEAFF

j_call: TRBJ1-5
v_call: TRBV15
cdr3_aa: CATSRGSQGWVQPQHF

j_call: TRBJ1-6
v_call: TRBV4-2
cdr3_aa: CASSQDRGGGDSPLHF

j_call: TRBJ1-2
v_call: TRBV20-1
cdr3_aa: CSARGGQHGYTF

j_call: TRBJ2-1
v_call: TRBV4-1
cdr3_aa: CASSPREREIFYNEQFF

j_call: TRBJ1-1
v_call: TRBV15
cdr3_aa: CATSREAFAEAFF

j_call: TRBJ2-7
v_call: TRBV11-1
cdr3_aa: CASSLGNRGPYEQYF

j_call: TRBJ2-4
v_call: TRBV12-3/TRBV12-4
cdr3_aa: CASSFGGLGNIQYF

j_call: TRBJ2-1
v_call: TRBV6-1
cdr3_aa: CASRQNVENNEQFF

j_call: TRBJ1-2
v_call: TRBV6-4
cdr3_aa: CASPPNYGYTF

j_call: TRBJ1-2
v_call: TRBV10-3
cdr3_aa: CAILIEGLGYTF

j_call: TRBJ1-4
v_call: TRBV7-9
cdr3_aa: CASSFNEKLFF

j_call: TRBJ2-2
v_call: TRBV24-1
cdr3_aa: CATSEAGVTSRTGELFF

j_call: TRBJ2-1
v_call: TRBV6-2/TRBV6-3
cdr3_aa: CASSYFAGVPYNEQFF

j_call: TRBJ2-5
v_call: TRBV20-1
cdr3_aa: CSAHGLARETQYF

j_call: TRBJ2-3
v_call: TRBV5-4
cdr3_aa: CASSKRAGGRTDTQYF

j_call: TRBJ2-7
v_call: TRBV11-2
cdr3_aa: CASSLGEHEQYF

j_call: TRBJ2-7
v_call: TRBV7-9
cdr3_aa: CASSLEGPSNEQYF

j_call: TRBJ1-1
v_call: TRBV7-8
cdr3_aa: CASSSNRGNTEAFF

j_call: TRBJ1-4
v_call: TRBV9
cdr3_aa: CASTWGSEGEKLFF

j_call: TRBJ2-7
v_call: TRBV5-1
cdr3_aa: CASSLAQWVDEQYF

j_call: TRBJ1-2
v_call: TRBV15
cdr3_aa: CASSRVLPGANYGYTF

j_call: TRBJ2-5
v_call: TRBV24-1
cdr3_aa: CATSDSRTDQETQYF

j_call: TRBJ1-5
v_call: TRBV5-1
cdr3_aa: CASSWGQGGQPQHF

j_call: TRBJ1-5
v_call: TRBV20-1
cdr3_aa: CSARTAGSLNQPQHF

j_call: TRBJ2-2
v_call: TRBV29-1
cdr3_aa: CSVAGSRELMGTGELFF

j_call: TRBJ2-7
v_call: TRBV7-6
cdr3_aa: CASSLAEGRVGEQYF

j_call: TRBJ2-2
v_call: TRBV20-1
cdr3_aa: CSARWVTGELFF

j_call: TRBJ1-5
v_call: TRBV19
cdr3_aa: CASKIGEGNQPQHF

j_call: TRBJ1-6
v_call: TRBV12-5
cdr3_aa: CASGLPPGQGPYSPLHF

j_call: TRBJ2-7
v_call: TRBV25-1
cdr3_aa: CASSEYSRGLEQYF

j_call: TRBJ1-2
v_call: TRBV20-1
cdr3_aa: CSANPMTGGYGYTF

j_call: TRBJ2-7
v_call: TRBV18
cdr3_aa: CASSFQDRGHYEQYF

j_call: TRBJ1-1
v_call: TRBV4-2
cdr3_aa: CASSQDRPATGLLTEAFF

j_call: TRBJ2-3
v_call: TRBV7-2
cdr3_aa: CASSLAGGGDTQYF

j_call: TRBJ1-6
v_call: TRBV10-3
cdr3_aa: CAISRTDNSPLHF

j_call: TRBJ2-3
v_call: TRBV15
cdr3_aa: CATSNRQGSTDTQYF

j_call: TRBJ2-7
v_call: TRBV24-1
cdr3_aa: CATSSGYEQYF

j_call: TRBJ1-2
v_call: TRBV20-1
cdr3_aa: CSASGGAGYTF

j_call: TRBJ2-2
v_call: TRBV4-3
cdr3_aa: CASSPHRARAGELFF

j_call: TRBJ2-2
v_call: TRBV25-1
cdr3_aa: CASRTSGTGELFF

j_call: TRBJ1-6
v_call: TRBV12-3/TRBV12-4
cdr3_aa: CASRPGDNSPLHF